This T cell receptor beta chain was observed in a study of T-cell memory formation after mild COVID-19. Overall study results and limits: Researchers report contracting CD4+ clones mostly in CM and EM, with CD8+ clones in EMRA.

On this clonotype: Its antigen is not identified.

TCRdb re-derived calls from the 5' RACE reads in MiXCR, one entry per CDR3 protein. Among hundreds of thousands of distinct CDR3 sequences listed, roughly an eighth were seen once. Trimming shortened V by 3 bases and J by 4 bases, and 13 bases separated the two germline ends. The CDR3 extends over 15 amino acids. The chain is built from TRBV12-3 or TRBV12-4 and TRBJ2-1, with D perhaps being TRBD1 or TRBD2 (7 bases each). The receptor comes from a man aged 18 to 35 who had mild COVID-19 (a few samples of this study predate the infection). Cell type and time point are not known. Material for sequencing was PBMCs or a T cell subset sorted from them (not recorded which). CDR3 in DNA: TGTGCCAGCAGTTTTTCAGGGGGGGGATACAATGAGCAGTTCTTC. It specifies CASSFSGGGYNEQFF.